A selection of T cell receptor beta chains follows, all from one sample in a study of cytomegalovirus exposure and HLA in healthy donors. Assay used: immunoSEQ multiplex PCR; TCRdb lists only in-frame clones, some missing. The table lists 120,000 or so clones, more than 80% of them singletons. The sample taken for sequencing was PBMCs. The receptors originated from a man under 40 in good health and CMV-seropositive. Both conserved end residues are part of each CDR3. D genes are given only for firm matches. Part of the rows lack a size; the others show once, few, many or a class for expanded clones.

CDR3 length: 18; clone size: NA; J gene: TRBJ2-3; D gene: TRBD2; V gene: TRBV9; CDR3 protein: CASSSMGLAGGQADTQYF; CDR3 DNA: TGTGCCAGCAGCTCGATGGGACTAGCGGGGGGGCAGGCAGATACGCAGTATTTT
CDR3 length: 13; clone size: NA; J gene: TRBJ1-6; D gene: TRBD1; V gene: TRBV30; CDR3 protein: CAWMGQGDSPLHF; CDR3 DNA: TGTGCCTGGATGGGACAGGGGGATTCACCCCTCCACTTT
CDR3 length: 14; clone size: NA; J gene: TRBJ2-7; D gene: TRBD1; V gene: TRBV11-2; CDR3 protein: CASSLMAGGYEQYF; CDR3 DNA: TGTGCCAGCAGCTTAATGGCAGGGGGCTACGAGCAGTACTTC
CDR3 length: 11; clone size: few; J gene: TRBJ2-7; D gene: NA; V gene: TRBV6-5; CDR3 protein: CASSYGGRQYF; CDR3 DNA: TGTGCCAGCAGTTACGGAGGGAGGCAGTACTTC
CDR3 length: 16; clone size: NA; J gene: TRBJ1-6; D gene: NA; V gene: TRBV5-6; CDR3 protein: CASSLGAGLRNSPLHF; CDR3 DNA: TGTGCCAGCAGCCTCGGAGCAGGACTGCGGAATTCACCCCTCCACTTT
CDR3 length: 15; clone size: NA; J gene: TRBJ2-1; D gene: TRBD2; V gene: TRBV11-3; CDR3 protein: CASSLGRSGGNEQFF; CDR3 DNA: TGTGCCAGCAGCTTAGGCCGGAGCGGGGGCAATGAGCAGTTCTTC
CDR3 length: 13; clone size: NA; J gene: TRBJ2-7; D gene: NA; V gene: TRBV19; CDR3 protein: CASSNTGQHEQYF; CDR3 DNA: TGTGCCAGTAGTAATACTGGACAGCACGAGCAGTACTTC
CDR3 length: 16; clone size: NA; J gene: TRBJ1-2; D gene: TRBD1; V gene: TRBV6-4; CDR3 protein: CASSDSVTGGVYGYTF; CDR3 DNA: TGTGCCAGCAGTGACTCGGTCACAGGGGGCGTCTATGGCTACACCTTC
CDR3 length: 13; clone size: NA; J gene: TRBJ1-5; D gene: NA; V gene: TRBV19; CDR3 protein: CASSRAGPEPQHF; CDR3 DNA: TGTGCCAGTAGTAGGGCAGGTCCAGAGCCCCAGCATTTT
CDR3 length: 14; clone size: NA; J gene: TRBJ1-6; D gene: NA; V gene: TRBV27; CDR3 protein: CASSFPYPNSPLHF; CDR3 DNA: TGTGCCAGCAGTTTCCCCTATCCTAATTCACCCCTCCACTTT
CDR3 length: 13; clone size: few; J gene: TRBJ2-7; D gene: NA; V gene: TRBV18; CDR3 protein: CASSPRGGYEQYF; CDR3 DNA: TGTGCCAGCTCACCAAGGGGCGGCTACGAGCAGTACTTC
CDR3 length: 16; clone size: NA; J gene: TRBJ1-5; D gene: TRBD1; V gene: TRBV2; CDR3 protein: CASSETGPYSNQPQHF; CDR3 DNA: TGTGCCAGCAGTGAGACAGGGCCATATAGCAATCAGCCCCAGCATTTT
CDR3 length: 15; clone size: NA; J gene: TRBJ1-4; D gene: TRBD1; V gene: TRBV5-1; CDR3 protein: CASSLGDRDHEKLFF; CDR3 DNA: TGCGCCAGCAGCTTGGGGGACAGGGATCACGAAAAACTGTTTTTT
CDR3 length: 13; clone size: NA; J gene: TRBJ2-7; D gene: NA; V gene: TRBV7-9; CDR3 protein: CASSFTGYREQYF; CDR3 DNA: TGTGCCAGCAGTTTTACAGGGTATCGCGAGCAGTACTTC
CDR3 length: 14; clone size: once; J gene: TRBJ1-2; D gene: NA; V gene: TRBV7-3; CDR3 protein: CSSSLGGGFDGYTF; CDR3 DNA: TGTTCCAGCAGCCTCGGGGGGGGTTTCGATGGCTACACCTTC
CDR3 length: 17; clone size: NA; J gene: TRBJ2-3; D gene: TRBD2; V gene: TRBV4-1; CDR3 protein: CASSQGPKRGHTDTQYF; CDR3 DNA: TGCGCCAGCAGCCAAGGCCCCAAGCGGGGCCACACAGATACGCAGTATTTT
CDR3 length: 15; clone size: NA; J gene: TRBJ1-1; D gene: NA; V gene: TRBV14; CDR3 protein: CASSRRHPPSPEAFF; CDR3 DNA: TGTGCCAGCAGCCGCAGGCACCCACCCTCCCCTGAAGCTTTCTTT
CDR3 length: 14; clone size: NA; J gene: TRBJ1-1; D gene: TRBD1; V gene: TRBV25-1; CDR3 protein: CASRGTGLNTEAFF; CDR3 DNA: TGTGCCAGCAGGGGGACAGGGCTGAACACTGAAGCTTTCTTT
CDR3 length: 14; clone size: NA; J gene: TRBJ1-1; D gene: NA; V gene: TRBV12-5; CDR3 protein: CASGFEQMNTEAFF; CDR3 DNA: TGTGCTAGTGGTTTTGAACAGATGAACACTGAAGCTTTCTTT
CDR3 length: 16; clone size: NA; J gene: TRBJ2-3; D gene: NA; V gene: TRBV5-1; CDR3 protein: CASSLWGDTYTDTQYF; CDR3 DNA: TGCGCCAGCAGCTTATGGGGGGATACCTACACAGATACGCAGTATTTT
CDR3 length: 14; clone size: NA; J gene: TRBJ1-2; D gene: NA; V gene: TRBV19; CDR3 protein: CASSADSYPDGYTF; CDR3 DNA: TGTGCCAGTAGTGCAGACAGCTACCCGGATGGCTACACCTTC
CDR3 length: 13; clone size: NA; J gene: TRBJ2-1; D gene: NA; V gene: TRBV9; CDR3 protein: CASSEYPDHEQFF; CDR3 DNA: TGTGCCAGCAGCGAGTACCCAGATCATGAGCAGTTCTTC
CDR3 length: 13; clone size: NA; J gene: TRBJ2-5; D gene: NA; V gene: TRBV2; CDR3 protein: CASRRDYRETQYF; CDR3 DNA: TGTGCCAGCAGACGTGACTATCGGGAGACCCAGTACTTC
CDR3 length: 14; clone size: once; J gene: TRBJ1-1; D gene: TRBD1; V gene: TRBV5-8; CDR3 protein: CASSLRQGAVGAFF; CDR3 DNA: TGTGCCAGCAGCCTTAGACAGGGCGCAGTGGGAGCTTTCTTT
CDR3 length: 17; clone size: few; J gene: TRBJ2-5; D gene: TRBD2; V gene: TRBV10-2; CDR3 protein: CASSSGTSGKTQETQYF; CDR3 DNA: TGCGCCAGCAGTTCCGGGACTAGCGGAAAAACCCAAGAGACCCAGTACTTC
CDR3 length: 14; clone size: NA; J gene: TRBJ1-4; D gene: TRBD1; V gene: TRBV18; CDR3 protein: CASSPGQGNEKLFF; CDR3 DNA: TGTGCCAGCTCGCCGGGACAGGGTAATGAAAAACTGTTTTTT
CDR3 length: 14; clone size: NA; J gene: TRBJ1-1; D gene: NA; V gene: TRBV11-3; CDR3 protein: CASIQTGANTEAFF; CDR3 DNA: TGTGCCAGCATCCAGACAGGAGCAAACACTGAAGCTTTCTTT
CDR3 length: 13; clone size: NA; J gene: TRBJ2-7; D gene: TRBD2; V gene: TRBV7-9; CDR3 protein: CAGTSSGVSEQYF; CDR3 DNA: TGTGCCGGAACCTCTAGCGGGGTAAGCGAGCAGTACTTC
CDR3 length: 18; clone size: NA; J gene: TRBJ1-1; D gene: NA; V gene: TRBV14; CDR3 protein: CASSQELVGEWWRTEAFF; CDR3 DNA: TGTGCCAGCAGCCAAGAGCTAGTAGGGGAATGGTGGCGCACTGAAGCTTTCTTT
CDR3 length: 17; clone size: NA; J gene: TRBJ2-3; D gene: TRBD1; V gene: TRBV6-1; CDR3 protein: CASSAGTGGRLPDTQYF; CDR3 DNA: TGTGCCAGCAGTGCGGGGACAGGGGGCAGACTTCCGGATACGCAGTATTTT
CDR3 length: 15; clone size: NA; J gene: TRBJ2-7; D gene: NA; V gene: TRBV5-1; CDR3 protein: CASSLDSGGRDEQYF; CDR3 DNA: TGCGCCAGCAGCTTGGATTCGGGGGGCCGGGACGAGCAGTACTTC
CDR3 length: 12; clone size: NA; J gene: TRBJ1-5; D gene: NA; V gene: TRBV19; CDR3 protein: CASSRGNQPQHF; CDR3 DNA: TGTGCCAGTAGTCGCGGGAATCAGCCCCAGCATTTT
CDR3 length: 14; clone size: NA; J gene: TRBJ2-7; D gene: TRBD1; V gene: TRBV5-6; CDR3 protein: CASSLGTGVYEQYF; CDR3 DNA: TGTGCCAGCAGCTTGGGGACAGGGGTCTACGAGCAGTACTTC
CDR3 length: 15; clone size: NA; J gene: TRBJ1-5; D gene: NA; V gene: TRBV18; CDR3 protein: CASSPGHLSNQPQHF; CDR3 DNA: TGTGCCAGCTCACCAGGACACCTTAGCAATCAGCCCCAGCATTTT
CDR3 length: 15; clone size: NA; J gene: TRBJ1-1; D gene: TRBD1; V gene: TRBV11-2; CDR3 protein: CASSSANTGATEAFF; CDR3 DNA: TGTGCCAGCAGCTCGGCTAACACAGGGGCCACTGAAGCTTTCTTT
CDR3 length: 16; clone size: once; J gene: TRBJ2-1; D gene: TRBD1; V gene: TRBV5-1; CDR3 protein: CASSLVWDSSYNEQFF; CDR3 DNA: TGCGCCAGCAGCTTGGTATGGGACAGCTCCTACAATGAGCAGTTCTTC
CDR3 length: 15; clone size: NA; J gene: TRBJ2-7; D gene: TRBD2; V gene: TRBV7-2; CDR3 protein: CASSSQAGGLYEQYF; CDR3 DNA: TGTGCCAGCAGTTCACAGGCGGGGGGTCTCTACGAGCAGTACTTC
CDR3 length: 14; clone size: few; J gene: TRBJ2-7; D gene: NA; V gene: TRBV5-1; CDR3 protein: CASSPSGAVYEQYF; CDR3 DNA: TGCGCCAGCAGCCCCAGTGGGGCAGTATACGAGCAGTACTTC
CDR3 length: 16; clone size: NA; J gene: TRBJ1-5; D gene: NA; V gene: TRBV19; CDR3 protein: CASSIGRNGRNQPQHF; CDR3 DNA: TGTGCCAGTAGCATAGGCAGGAACGGTCGCAATCAGCCCCAGCATTTT
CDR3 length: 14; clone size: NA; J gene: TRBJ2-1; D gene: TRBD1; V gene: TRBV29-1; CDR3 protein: CSVEGTTTGLEQFF; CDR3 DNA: TGCAGCGTTGAAGGCACCACGACAGGGCTTGAGCAGTTCTTC
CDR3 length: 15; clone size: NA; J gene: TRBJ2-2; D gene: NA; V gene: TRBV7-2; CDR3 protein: CASRLVPANTGELFF; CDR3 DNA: TGTGCCAGCAGATTAGTTCCCGCGAACACCGGGGAGCTGTTTTTT
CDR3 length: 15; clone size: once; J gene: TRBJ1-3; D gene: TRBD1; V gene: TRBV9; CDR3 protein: CASTRNRGAGNTIYF; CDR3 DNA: TGTGCCAGCACGCGGAACAGGGGCGCTGGAAACACCATATATTTT
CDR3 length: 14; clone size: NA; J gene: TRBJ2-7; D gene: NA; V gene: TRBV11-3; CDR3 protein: CASSPRDAKGEQYF; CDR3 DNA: TGTGCCAGCAGCCCTAGAGACGCAAAGGGGGAGCAGTACTTC
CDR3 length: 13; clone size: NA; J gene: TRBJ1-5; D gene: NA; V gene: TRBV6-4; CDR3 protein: CASSRDYNQPQHF; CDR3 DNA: TGTGCCAGCAGTAGGGACTACAATCAGCCCCAGCATTTT
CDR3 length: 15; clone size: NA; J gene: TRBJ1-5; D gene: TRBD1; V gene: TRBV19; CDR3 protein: CASSMRTGPNQPQHF; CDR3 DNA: TGTGCCAGTAGTATGAGGACAGGGCCTAATCAGCCCCAGCATTTT
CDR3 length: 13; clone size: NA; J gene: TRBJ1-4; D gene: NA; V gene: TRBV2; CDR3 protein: CASFRGGDEKLFF; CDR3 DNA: TGTGCCAGCTTCCGGGGAGGGGATGAAAAACTGTTTTTT
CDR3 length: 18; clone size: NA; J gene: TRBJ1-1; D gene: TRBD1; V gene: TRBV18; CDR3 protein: CASSPPLTRDRGSTEAFF; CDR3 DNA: TGTGCCAGCTCACCACCCCTAACCCGGGACAGGGGATCCACTGAAGCTTTCTTT
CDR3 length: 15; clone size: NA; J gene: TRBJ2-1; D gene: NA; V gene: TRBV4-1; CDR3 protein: CASSQFEGVYNEQFF; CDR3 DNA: TGCGCCAGCAGCCAATTTGAGGGGGTCTACAATGAGCAGTTCTTC
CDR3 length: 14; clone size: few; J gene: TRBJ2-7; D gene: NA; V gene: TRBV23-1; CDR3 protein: CASTPAGGSYEQYF; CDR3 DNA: TGCGCCAGCACCCCCGCCGGGGGCTCCTACGAGCAGTACTTC
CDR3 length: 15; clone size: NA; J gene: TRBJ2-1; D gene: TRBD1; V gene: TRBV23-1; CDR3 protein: CASTEQGGKYNEQFF; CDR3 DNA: TGCGCCAGCACCGAACAGGGGGGAAAATACAATGAGCAGTTCTTC
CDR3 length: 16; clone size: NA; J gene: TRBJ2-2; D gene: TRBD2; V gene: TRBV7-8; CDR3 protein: CASSLLRGGHGGELFF; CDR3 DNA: TGTGCCAGCAGCTTACTGCGGGGGGGCCATGGCGGGGAGCTGTTTTTT
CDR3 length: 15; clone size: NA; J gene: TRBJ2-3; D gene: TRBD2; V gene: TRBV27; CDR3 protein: CASSLVTSGADTQYF; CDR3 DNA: TGTGCCAGCAGTTTAGTGACTAGCGGGGCAGATACGCAGTATTTT
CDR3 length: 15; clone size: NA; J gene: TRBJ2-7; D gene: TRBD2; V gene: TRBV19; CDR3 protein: CASSIDRASGTARYF; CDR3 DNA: TGTGCCAGTAGTATAGATCGGGCTAGCGGGACAGCCCGGTACTTC
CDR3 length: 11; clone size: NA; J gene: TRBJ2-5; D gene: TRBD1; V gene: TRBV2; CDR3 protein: CASGQEKTQYF; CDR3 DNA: TGTGCCAGCGGACAGGAAAAGACCCAGTACTTC